These 3 T cell receptor beta chains were all obtained from the same sample, sequenced in a study of cytomegalovirus exposure and HLA in healthy donors. Researchers ran the PCR with 60 Vbeta and 13 Jbeta primers. Measured with immunoSEQ multiplex PCR; TCRdb has only the in-frame clones, and not every one. The sample includes 250,000 to 350,000 clones, about nine tenths of them seen just once. Sequencing used PBMCs. These receptors originate from a man aged 35 to 55 in good health and CMV-seropositive.

The table lists this clone with a count of one. This sequence joins TRBV21-1 and TRBJ1-1. TRBV21-1 is given as a pseudogene. The CDR3 loop spans 15 amino acids. In nucleotides, the CDR3 is TGTGCCAGCAGCAAAGAGGAGGATATGAACACTGAAGCTTTCTTT. Translation gives CASSKEEDMNTEAFF.

This clone has just one count. The chain has TRBV7-2 and TRBJ2-7, with D possibly TRBD2 on 6 matching bases. Trimming shortened V by 1 base and J by 3 bases, and 13 bases separated the two germline ends. From germline, CDR1 is SGHTA and CDR2 FQGNSA. This CDR3 comprises 15 residues. The DNA for the CDR3 is TGTGCCAGCAGCTTAGTCTCGGCGGGATTCTACGAGCAGTACTTC. Translation gives CASSLVSAGFYEQYF.

The V and J genes are TRBV5-1 and TRBJ2-7; D is possibly TRBD2 (6 bases). CDR3 length: 14 residues. The V end was cut by 5 bases, the J end by 0 bases, with 12 bases between. CDR1 and CDR2 from the germline V gene are SGHRS and YFSETQ. The CDR3 reads CASSPTGDSYEQYF. The CDR3 DNA reads TGCGCCAGCAGTCCAACGGGAGACTCCTACGAGCAGTACTTC.